Listed here are 20 T cell receptor beta chains from one sample, sequenced in a study of cytomegalovirus exposure and HLA in healthy donors. The PCR was carried out with 60 Vbeta primers and 13 Jbeta primers. Sequencing used immunoSEQ multiplex PCR; TCRdb keeps in-frame clones, though not all of them. This sample has fewer than 200,000 clones; about 13% occur once, and the top ten carry approximately 7.8%. The material sequenced was PBMCs. Every receptor here comes from a man aged 45-65 years in good health and CMV-seropositive.

The chain uses TRBV19 and TRBJ2-3, with 7 bases fitting TRBD1. The CDR3 loop spans 13 amino acids. J lost 0 bases, V lost 6 bases, and 0 bases had no gene match. Germline V gives CDR1 LNHDA, CDR2 SQIVND (reference sequence). CDR3 amino acids: CASRGQSTDTQYF. The CDR3 coding sequence is TGTGCCAGTAGGGGACAGAGCACAGATACGCAGTATTTT.

This clone has a handful of counts. The chain couples TRBV7-2 to TRBJ1-3, with 9 bases fitting TRBD1. Germline CDR1 SGHTA, CDR2 FQGNSA. CDR3 length: 16 residues. The trim removed 5 bases at V and 3 bases at J, leaving 8 bases unmatched. The CDR3 nucleotides are TGTGCCAGCAGCCCCGGACAGGGGAGAAGTGGAAACACCATATATTTT. It yields the protein CASSPGQGRSGNTIYF.

J is TRBJ2-5 and V is TRBV15, with a weak D call TRBD1 (5 bases). Germline values: CDR1 LNHNV, CDR2 YYDKDF (reference sequence). Trimming stripped 5 bases from V and 4 bases from J, with 23 bases between. The CDR3 sequence is 17 residues long. CDR3 nucleotide sequence: TGTGCCACCAGCCCAGCCAGGGTCAGGGCGGCCACAGAGACCCAGTACTTC. It specifies CATSPARVRAATETQYF.

This clone occurred a few times. The chain is built from TRBV6-5 and TRBJ1-5; possibly TRBD1 for D (6 bases). Germline CDR1 MNHEY, CDR2 SVGAGI. V was shortened by 6 bases and J by 7 bases, with 10 bases between the two germline ends. The CDR3 extends over 12 amino acids. The CDR3 loop reads CASRGAGQPQHF. CDR3 DNA: TGTGCCAGCAGGGGGGCCGGGCAGCCCCAGCATTTT.

The gene calls are TRBV9 and TRBJ2-3; D gene unclear. The ends were cut back, 3 bases at V and 1 base at J, with 6 bases in the middle. Germline V gene lookup returns CDR1 SGDLS and CDR2 YYNGEE. This CDR3 comprises 13 residues. The CDR3 nucleotides are TGTGCCAGCAGCGCTCAGGGCACAGATACGCAGTATTTT. Residues: CASSAQGTDTQYF.

V and J are TRBV5-1 and TRBJ2-6; D remains ambiguous. V lost 4 bases, J lost 4 bases, and 9 bases lay in between. Per germline, CDR1 SGHRS and CDR2 YFSETQ. This CDR3 has 14 amino acids. The CDR3 is CASSQDTGANVLTF. CDR3 DNA sequence: TGCGCCAGCAGCCAAGACACCGGGGCCAACGTCCTGACTTTC. The full variable domain, completed using reference TRBV5-1 and TRBJ2-6, is KAGVTQTPRYLIKTRGQQVTLSCSPISGHRSVSWYQQTPGQGLQFLFEYFSETQRNKGNFPGRFSGRQFSNSRSEMNVSTLELGDSALYLCASSQDTGANVLTFGAGSRLTVL.

This clone was detected only a few times. In DNA form, the CDR3 reads TGTGCCAGCAGCCCGTCGAGCGTAGGCACAGATACGCAGTATTTT. Amino acids: CASSPSSVGTDTQYF. This chain uses TRBV11-2 with TRBJ2-3; D not certain. CDR1 is SGHAT and CDR2 is FQNNGV in the germline V gene. Trimming removed 5 bases from V and 1 base from J, with 13 bases in between. The CDR3 consists of 15 residues.

This clone turned up a few times. The CDR3 spells CASSVERSGNTIYF. The CDR3 DNA is TGTGCCAGCAGTGTAGAGCGCTCTGGAAACACCATATATTTT. The chain carries TRBV2 and TRBJ1-3; D remains ambiguous. The CDR3 consists of 14 residues. V was shortened by 4 bases and J by 0 bases, with 7 bases between the two germline ends. Germline V gives CDR1 SNHLY, CDR2 FYNNEI.

This clone was seen a handful of times. V usage is TRBV29-1 and J usage is TRBJ2-5, with unresolved D. V lost 5 bases to trimming and J lost 4 bases, with 8 bases between them. The CDR3 is 11 residues long. CDR1 is SQVTM and CDR2 is ANQGSEA in the germline V gene. The CDR3 region is CSVQWRETQYF. The DNA for the CDR3 is TGCAGCGTTCAATGGAGAGAGACCCAGTACTTC.

V gene TRBV28 combines with J gene TRBJ1-6, with D perhaps TRBD1 (5 bases). This CDR3 has 13 residues. V was shortened by 6 bases and J by 8 bases, with 11 bases between the two germline ends. The germline gives CDR1 MDHEN, CDR2 SYDVKM. CDR3 sequence reads: CASRASRDSPLHF. CDR3 DNA sequence: TGTGCCAGCAGGGCATCCAGGGATTCACCCCTCCACTTT.

There are a few counts of this clone. This chain connects TRBV9 to TRBJ2-2; TRBD1 matches 7 bases. CDR3 length equals 15 residues. V lost 0 bases, J lost 4 bases, and 3 bases stayed unmatched. Germline-derived CDR1 and CDR2 are SGDLS and YYNGEE. DNA for the CDR3: TGTGCCAGCAGCGTAGCGCAGGGGGTCACCGGGGAGCTGTTTTTT. Amino acid sequence: CASSVAQGVTGELFF. The full variable domain, rest sourced from reference TRBV9 and TRBJ2-2, is DSGVTQTPKHLITATGQRVTLRCSPRSGDLSVYWYQQSLDQGLQFLIQYYNGEERAKGNILERFSAQQFPDLHSELNLSSLELGDSALYFCASSVAQGVTGELFFGEGSRLTVL.

This clone was picked up a small number of times. The genes are TRBV28 and TRBJ2-4, with a possible D match to TRBD2 (6 bases). This CDR3 is built from 15 residues. Germline V gene sequence: CDR1 MDHEN, CDR2 SYDVKM. Trimming took 3 bases from V and 0 from J, leaving 9 bases between them. CDR3 in DNA: TGTGCCAGCAGTTTGGTGGAGGGAGCCAAAAACATTCAGTACTTC. Encoded protein: CASSLVEGAKNIQYF.

The CDR3 bases are TGCGCCAGCAGCTTGGAAAAACAGGGGGCGCAAAACTATGGCTACACCTTC. It yields the protein CASSLEKQGAQNYGYTF. The rearrangement links TRBV5-1 to TRBJ1-2; 9 bases are shared with TRBD1. The CDR3 is 17 amino acids. The trim removed 0 bases at V and 2 bases at J, leaving 8 bases unmatched. Germline V gene data show CDR1 as SGHRS and CDR2 as YFSETQ.

On this clone itself: One end of the junction is discordant with germline, which a read error may explain. V is TRBV5-4 and J is TRBJ1-5, with D tentatively TRBD1 (6 bases). Looked up from germline, CDR1 is SGHNT and CDR2 is YYREEE (reference sequence). The CDR3 runs to 13 residues. The CDR3 DNA sequence: TGTGCCAGAAGCTCACAGGGATCTCAGCACCAGCATTTT. This gives the protein CARSSQGSQHQHF. The complete variable domain, with remaining parts taken from reference TRBV5-4 and TRBJ1-5, reads ETGVTQSPTHLIKTRGQQVTLRCSSQSGHNTVSWYQQALGQGPQFIFQYYREEENGRGNFPPRFSGLQFPNYSSELNVNALELDDSALYLCARSSQGSQHQHFGDGTRLSIL.

The J gene is TRBJ1-6, the V gene TRBV11-2; D is perhaps TRBD1 (6 bases). Germline CDR1 is SGHAT and CDR2 is FQNNGV. This CDR3 comprises 17 residues. Trimming shortened V by 5 bases and J by 9 bases, and 23 bases separated the two germline ends. CDR3 coding DNA: TGTGCCAGCAGCCCGCCCACTCACGTGGGGGCAGGTTCACCCCTCCACTTT. Translated: CASSPPTHVGAGSPLHF.

The V and J genes are TRBV4-1 and TRBJ2-6; no firm D call. This CDR3 contains 18 residues. Germline loops: CDR1 MGHRA, CDR2 YSYEKL. V gave up 0 bases and J gave up 0 bases, with 12 bases separating them. The CDR3 protein is CASSQDQASFSGANVLTF. CDR3 DNA sequence: TGCGCCAGCAGCCAAGATCAGGCTTCTTTCTCTGGGGCCAACGTCCTGACTTTC.

This chain connects TRBV6-4 to TRBJ1-5; tentatively, D is TRBD1 (6 bases). CDR1 is MRHNA, CDR2 SNTAGT, per germline. CDR3 length equals 15 residues. Trimming left V 8 bases short and J 12 bases short, with 26 bases between. The CDR3 bases are TGTGCCAGCTCCGAGGGGGGGACGGTGTTCATGGTCCAGCATTTT. It yields the protein CASSEGGTVFMVQHF.

The V and J genes are TRBV4-1 and TRBJ2-7; TRBD1 aligns across 7 bases. Germline-derived CDR1 and CDR2 are MGHRA and YSYEKL. After removal of 1 base from V and 1 base from J, the junction contained 7 bases not matched to a gene. The CDR3 covers 16 residues. In DNA form, the CDR3 reads TGCGCCAGCAGCCAAGGCCCAGACAGGGTGTCCTACGAGCAGTACTTC. Translating it yields CASSQGPDRVSYEQYF.

This sequence joins TRBV4-3 and TRBJ1-2, with D perhaps TRBD1 (5 bases). The CDR3 sequence is 15 residues long. CDR1 and CDR2 (germline): LGHNA, YSLEER. V was pared by 0 bases and J by 2 bases, with 10 bases between. CDR3 sequence: CASSQDLGGNYGYTF. CDR3 DNA: TGCGCCAGCAGCCAAGATTTGGGGGGGAACTATGGCTACACCTTC.

This clone appeared a few times. The same CDR3 also results from other DNA sequences found in this sample. The chain uses TRBV7-9 and TRBJ2-7, with 9 bases matching TRBD1. Germline trimming cut 1 base from V and 2 bases from J; bases unmatched to any gene: 0. Germline V gives CDR1 SEHNR, CDR2 FQNEAQ (reference sequence). This CDR3 has 14 residues. The CDR3 nucleotides are TGTGCCAGCAGCTTAGGACAGGGGGCCTACGAGCAGTACTTC. Translation: CASSLGQGAYEQYF.